Sequencing of this T cell receptor (beta chain) was carried out in a study of blood T cell repertoires in COVID-19. The overall study: T cells, B-cell-depleted T cells, or PBMCs provided the cDNA or gDNA that served as material.

The CDR3 sequence is 17 residues long. Trimming removed 5 bases at V and 0 bases at J, with 17 bases between. The germline CDR1 and CDR2 sequences are MNHEY and SMNVEV (reference sequence). Original processing notes: Estimates of nucleated cell counts were drawn from the amplification of reference gene primers. Profiling relied on immunoSEQ multiplex PCR, and the TCRdb table lists in-frame clones only, not all of them. D and trimming come from the DNA, and the V and J calls and clone size come from that table. Of tens of thousands of clones in the sample, more than 80% were seen once. The chain links TRBV27 to TRBJ1-5; D is possibly TRBD1 (6 bases). Sequencing was performed on peripheral blood. The clonotype originates from a man aged 45 to 65 with COVID-19, enrolled during active disease. The CDR3, as DNA: TGTGCCAGCAGTCCCCTCGTAGGGGGAAATAGCAATCAGCCCCAGCATTTT. This gives the protein CASSPLVGGNSNQPQHF.